The rows below give T cell receptor beta chains drawn from one sample of a study of T cell responses to AZD1222 COVID-19 vaccine. This table comes from immunoSEQ multiplex PCR, and its TCRdb copy is limited to in-frame clones, with some not included. The sample lists 95,000 to 150,000 clones; around 89% were seen once. The specimen was peripheral blood, collected on day 0 of MenACWY control vaccination. The receptors come from an adult in good health. Each CDR3 is given with its conserved first and last residue. The order of the fields is clone size, D gene, V gene, J gene, CDR3 protein, CDR3 DNA. D genes are given only for firm matches. The listing skips clone size in some rows; elsewhere it reads once, few, many or a size class.

>-|TRBD1|TRBV12-5|TRBJ2-1
CASGRTPKGQGHNEQFF
TGTGCTAGTGGGAGGACGCCAAAGGGACAGGGTCACAATGAGCAGTTCTTC
>-|-|TRBV4-3|TRBJ1-6
CASSQSITATLHF
TGCGCCAGCAGCCAAAGTATCACGGCAACCCTCCACTTT
>-|-|TRBV7-8|TRBJ2-1
CASSKGVSGLAVHNEQFF
TGTGCCAGCAGCAAGGGGGTTTCGGGTCTAGCTGTCCACAATGAGCAGTTCTTC
>-|TRBD2|TRBV11-1|TRBJ2-3
CASSLGLARTTDTQYF
TGTGCCAGCAGCTTGGGACTAGCGAGAACCACAGATACGCAGTATTTT
>-|TRBD2|TRBV19|TRBJ2-7
CASSMTSGSYEQYF
TGTGCCAGTAGTATGACTAGCGGGAGCTACGAGCAGTACTTC
>-|TRBD1|TRBV18|TRBJ1-2
CASSIIQGATDGYTF
TGTGCCAGCTCCATTATACAGGGGGCGACCGATGGCTACACCTTC
>-|TRBD1|TRBV9|TRBJ1-1
CASSPQGVRTEAFF
TGTGCCAGCAGCCCTCAGGGGGTTCGTACTGAAGCTTTCTTT
>-|TRBD2|TRBV9|TRBJ2-1
CASSATSGSYNEQFF
TGTGCCAGCAGCGCTACTAGCGGGTCTTACAATGAGCAGTTCTTC
>-|TRBD1|TRBV3-1/TRBV3-2|TRBJ2-7
CASSHAQGTYEQYF
TGTGCCAGCAGCCATGCACAGGGGACCTACGAGCAGTACTTC
>few|-|TRBV13|TRBJ1-2
CASSLNWGDYTF
TGTGCCAGCAGCTTAAATTGGGGGGACTACACCTTC
>once|-|TRBV5-6|TRBJ2-7
CASSFRTNPYEQYF
TGTGCCAGCAGCTTCCGGACAAACCCATACGAGCAGTACTTC
>-|-|TRBV27|TRBJ1-5
CASKDSYDSNQPQHF
TGTGCCAGCAAGGACAGCTACGATAGCAATCAGCCCCAGCATTTT
>-|-|TRBV30|TRBJ2-7
CAWSVGQGYYEQYF
TGTGCCTGGAGTGTCGGTCAGGGATACTACGAGCAGTACTTC
>-|TRBD1|TRBV5-1|TRBJ1-2
CASSWGQGSYGYTF
TGCGCCAGCAGCTGGGGACAGGGTAGCTATGGCTACACCTTC
>-|-|TRBV7-6|TRBJ1-1
CASSLVRTDNGEAFF
TGTGCCAGCAGCTTAGTCCGGACTGATAACGGAGAGGCTTTCTTT
>-|-|TRBV7-8|TRBJ1-5
CASSPPQSSNQPQHF
TGTGCCAGCAGCCCCCCTCAAAGTTCCAATCAGCCCCAGCATTTT
>-|TRBD1|TRBV6-5|TRBJ1-2
CATLPSGGANYGYTF
TGTGCCACCTTACCATCAGGGGGCGCCAACTATGGCTACACCTTC
>-|TRBD2|TRBV19|TRBJ2-1
CASRREANNEQFF
TGTGCCAGTAGGCGGGAGGCGAACAATGAGCAGTTCTTC
>-|-|TRBV5-1|TRBJ1-6
CASSPGQPNSPLHF
TGCGCCAGCAGCCCAGGACAGCCGAATTCACCCCTCCACTTT
>-|-|TRBV5-4|TRBJ1-1
CASSDPLVQLGEAFF
TGTGCCAGCAGTGATCCTCTGGTGCAGTTGGGGGAAGCTTTCTTT
>-|-|TRBV7-9|TRBJ2-1
CASSLARGSSYNEQFF
TGTGCCAGCAGCTTAGCAAGAGGTAGCTCCTACAATGAGCAGTTCTTC
>-|TRBD1|TRBV4-2|TRBJ1-2
CASMETGANYGYTF
TGTGCCAGCATGGAGACAGGGGCTAACTATGGCTACACCTTC
>-|-|TRBV11-3|TRBJ2-7
CASSEIRGGQYF
TGTGCCAGCAGCGAAATCCGAGGGGGGCAGTACTTC
>-|-|TRBV29-1|TRBJ1-1
CSVELPALWGPTEAFF
TGCAGCGTTGAGCTGCCGGCCTTGTGGGGGCCCACTGAAGCTTTCTTT
>-|-|TRBV9|TRBJ1-1
CASSLTDSLNTEAFF
TGTGCCAGCAGCCTAACCGACAGTTTGAACACTGAAGCTTTCTTT
>-|-|TRBV28|TRBJ1-1
CASSPPGGSTEAFF
TGTGCCAGCAGTCCGCCCGGGGGGAGCACTGAAGCTTTCTTT
>-|TRBD2|TRBV7-3|TRBJ2-1
CASSLTLTGGNHNEQFF
TGTGCCAGCAGCTTAACTTTAACGGGAGGGAACCACAATGAGCAGTTCTTC
>-|-|TRBV5-5|TRBJ1-1
CASSFMGTEAFF
TGTGCCAGCAGCTTCATGGGTACTGAAGCTTTCTTT
>-|-|TRBV19|TRBJ2-1
CASSTSDYINEQFF
TGTGCCAGTAGTACCTCGGACTACATCAATGAGCAGTTCTTC
>once|TRBD1|TRBV2|TRBJ1-2
CASSGDSGGYTF
TGTGCCAGCAGTGGGGACAGTGGTGGCTACACCTTC
>-|-|TRBV6-6|TRBJ2-2
CASSPYRLDIGGELFF
TGTGCCAGCAGTCCATATCGGCTAGACATAGGCGGGGAGCTGTTTTTT
>-|-|TRBV12-3/TRBV12-4|TRBJ1-1
CASSGPEAFF
TGTGCCAGCAGTGGACCTGAAGCTTTCTTT
>-|-|TRBV9|TRBJ1-5
CTSSVDAGGNQPQHF
TGTACCAGCAGCGTAGACGCGGGGGGCAATCAGCCCCAGCATTTT
>-|-|TRBV5-4|TRBJ2-7
CASSLVGGSYEQYF
TGTGCCAGCAGCTTGGTGGGCGGTTCCTACGAGCAGTACTTC
>-|-|TRBV5-6|TRBJ1-3
CATTRGARGNTIYF
TGTGCCACCACAAGGGGGGCTCGAGGAAACACCATATATTTT
>once|-|TRBV30|TRBJ1-1
CAWSGLQYPHLAAFF
TGTGCCTGGAGCGGGCTTCAATACCCCCATTTGGCAGCTTTCTTT
>-|-|TRBV7-9|TRBJ1-2
CASGTGTNYGYTF
TGTGCCAGCGGCACAGGGACTAACTATGGCTACACCTTC
>-|TRBD1|TRBV7-6|TRBJ2-1
CASSPRTGIGNEQFF
TGTGCCAGCAGCCCTCGGACAGGGATTGGCAATGAGCAGTTCTTC
>-|TRBD1|TRBV28|TRBJ2-2
CASSDPGQGFLNTGELFF
TGTGCCAGCAGTGATCCGGGACAGGGGTTTCTGAACACCGGGGAGCTGTTTTTT
>-|-|TRBV7-8|TRBJ2-5
CASSLDRFQETQYF
TGTGCCAGCAGCTTGGACAGATTCCAAGAGACCCAGTACTTC
>-|TRBD2|TRBV7-9|TRBJ2-7
CASSQVGLASSYEQYF
TGTGCCAGCAGTCAAGTTGGACTAGCGAGCTCCTACGAGCAGTACTTC
>once|TRBD1|TRBV18|TRBJ2-1
CASSPPTGGLNEQFF
TGTGCCAGCTCACCACCAACAGGGGGTCTGAATGAGCAGTTCTTC
>-|-|TRBV5-5|TRBJ1-2
CASSTQGGDYGYTF
TGTGCCAGCAGCACGCAGGGAGGTGACTATGGCTACACCTTC
>-|-|TRBV12-3/TRBV12-4|TRBJ1-1
CASSLQGSTEAFF
TGTGCCAGCAGTTTACAGGGGAGCACTGAAGCTTTCTTT
>once|TRBD1|TRBV5-1|TRBJ1-1
CASSLDGQGAEAFF
TGCGCCAGCAGCTTGGATGGACAGGGGGCTGAAGCTTTCTTT
>-|-|TRBV12-3/TRBV12-4|TRBJ2-1
CASTLTDANEQFF
TGTGCCAGCACCCTGACAGATGCTAATGAGCAGTTCTTC
>-|-|TRBV11-3|TRBJ2-7
CASSLYRNPYEQYF
TGTGCCAGCAGCTTATACAGAAACCCCTACGAGCAGTACTTC
>-|-|TRBV9|TRBJ2-1
CASSVEVRNNEQFF
TGTGCCAGCAGCGTAGAAGTGAGGAACAATGAGCAGTTCTTC
>-|TRBD2|TRBV24-1|TRBJ2-3
CATRGTSGYTDTQYF
TGTGCCACCAGAGGGACTAGCGGCTACACAGATACGCAGTATTTT
>-|-|TRBV11-3|TRBJ2-7
CASSLGPGYEQYF
TGTGCCAGCAGCTTAGGACCGGGGTACGAGCAGTACTTC
>-|-|TRBV11-2|TRBJ2-5
CASSLGSGQRETQYF
TGTGCCAGCAGCTTAGGGTCCGGACAGAGGGAGACCCAGTACTTC
>-|-|TRBV3-1/TRBV3-2|TRBJ1-4
CASSQGVLPNEKLFF
TGTGCCAGCAGCCAAGGGGTTTTGCCTAATGAAAAACTGTTTTTT
>-|-|TRBV6-1|TRBJ1-4
CASSETGQNEKLFF
TGTGCCAGCAGTGAGACGGGGCAAAATGAAAAACTGTTTTTT